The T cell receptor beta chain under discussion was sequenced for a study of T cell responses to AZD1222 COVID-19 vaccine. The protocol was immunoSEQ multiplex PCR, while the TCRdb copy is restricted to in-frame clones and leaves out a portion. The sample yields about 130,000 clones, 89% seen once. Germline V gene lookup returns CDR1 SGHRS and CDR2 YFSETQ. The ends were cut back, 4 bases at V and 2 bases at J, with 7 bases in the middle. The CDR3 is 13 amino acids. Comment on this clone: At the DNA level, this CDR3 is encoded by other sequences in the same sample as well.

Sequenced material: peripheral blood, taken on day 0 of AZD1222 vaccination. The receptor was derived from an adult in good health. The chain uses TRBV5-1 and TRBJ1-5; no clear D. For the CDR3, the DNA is TGCGCCAGCAGCCCCGATGGCAATCAGCCCCAGCATTTT. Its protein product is CASSPDGNQPQHF.